The 10 T cell receptor beta chains listed next were all sequenced from one sample in a study of siplizumab effects on memory and regulatory T cells. The protocol was immunoSEQ multiplex PCR, while the TCRdb copy is restricted to in-frame clones and leaves out a portion. The table records about 82,000 clones, roughly 90% of them present only once. The sample comprised Tregs sorted from blood. These receptors all stem from a human donor in good health.

This chain links TRBV11-2 with TRBJ2-1; D is tentatively TRBD1 or TRBD2 (5 bases each). This CDR3 spans 14 amino acids. The V gene lost 1 base and the J gene lost 9 bases, with 13 bases spanning the gap. The V gene's germline CDR1 is SGHAT and CDR2 FQNNGV. CDR3 nucleotide sequence: TGTGCCAGCAGCTTAGTCCGGGGCCCGCTTGAGCAGTTCTTC. Residues: CASSLVRGPLEQFF.

This rearrangement joins TRBV18 to TRBJ2-5; D might be TRBD1 (5 bases). Trimming pared 3 bases from V and 6 bases from J, leaving 17 bases between. The CDR3 consists of 15 residues. Germline loops: CDR1 KGHSH, CDR2 LQKENI. The CDR3 loop is CASSPSQGVDKTQYF. The CDR3 DNA reads as TGTGCCAGCTCACCTTCGCAGGGTGTTGATAAGACCCAGTACTTC. The whole variable domain, remainder taken from reference TRBV18 and TRBJ2-5, is NAGVMQNPRHLVRRRGQEARLRCSPMKGHSHVYWYRQLPEEGLKFMVYLQKENIIDESGMPKERFSAEFPKEGPSILRIQQVVRGDSAAYFCASSPSQGVDKTQYFGPGTRLLVL.

V is TRBV19 and J is TRBJ2-2, with no clear D. The germline CDR1 and CDR2 sequences are LNHDA and SQIVND (reference sequence). Trimming pared 3 bases from V and 2 bases from J, leaving 13 bases between. The CDR3 covers 16 residues. For the CDR3, the DNA is TGTGCCAGTAGTATTATTGGCAGGCTTAACACCGGGGAGCTGTTTTTT. It yields the protein CASSIIGRLNTGELFF.

CDR3: CASSSTGTNYGYTF. CDR3 DNA: TGTGCCAGCAGCTCCACAGGGACCAACTATGGCTACACCTTC. This sequence joins TRBV7-2 and TRBJ1-2; D possibly corresponds to TRBD1 (6 bases). Germline V lookup: CDR1 SGHTA, CDR2 FQGNSA. Trimming cost V 4 bases and J 2 bases, with 11 bases left between them. The CDR3 is made up of 14 amino acids.

The chain carries TRBV6-1 and TRBJ1-2, with D perhaps matching TRBD1 (5 bases). V lost 3 bases, J lost 5 bases, and 10 bases lay in between. This CDR3 spans 13 amino acids. Germline CDR1 MNHNS, CDR2 SASEGT. The CDR3 region has the DNA TGTGCCAGCAGTGACTTCGGGGCTTATGGCTACACCTTC. This sequence encodes CASSDFGAYGYTF.

This clone has more than one count but fewer than ten. This rearrangement joins TRBV7-9 to TRBJ1-1; no clear D. With 0 bases removed from V and 3 bases from J, the gap between germline ends came to 8 bases. The CDR3 is made up of 14 amino acids. The germline gives CDR1 SEHNR, CDR2 FQNEAQ (reference sequence). CDR3 DNA sequence: TGTGCCAGCAGCTTAGCGGGGTGGGACACTGAAGCTTTCTTT. This translates into CASSLAGWDTEAFF.

This sequence joins TRBV6-5 and TRBJ1-1, with a weak D call TRBD1 (5 bases). There are 11 residues in the CDR3. Trimming left V 6 bases short and J 6 bases short, with 8 bases between. In germline, CDR1 is MNHEY, CDR2 SVGAGI. CDR3 bases: TGTGCCAGCAGCCAGGGCGCTGAAGCTTTCTTT. Protein product: CASSQGAEAFF.

The V gene is TRBV21-1, the J gene TRBJ1-5; TRBD1, the table's D call, lacks a check against the DNA. TRBV21-1 is annotated as a pseudogene. The CDR3 consists of 18 residues. In DNA form, the CDR3 reads TGTGCCAGCAGCAAAGTAGGGAAGGGACAGGGTGGCAATCAGCCCCAGCATTTT. Its translation is CASSKVGKGQGGNQPQHF.

This chain links TRBV12-5 with TRBJ1-5, with D unresolved. The germline V gene encodes CDR1 LGHNT and CDR2 FRNRAP. The CDR3 extends over 11 amino acids. Trimming took off 4 bases at V and 5 bases at J, with 3 bases between the two ends. The CDR3 spells CASGYDQPQHF. The CDR3 coding sequence is TGTGCTAGTGGTTACGATCAGCCCCAGCATTTT.

CDR3 nucleotide sequence: TGTGCCAGCCTCGCCGGGGACATGAAATATGGCTACACCTTC. Translation: CASLAGDMKYGYTF. The J gene is TRBJ1-2, the V gene TRBV6-1, with D possibly being TRBD1 (6 bases). CDR3 size: 14 residues. Per the germline V gene, CDR1 is MNHNS and CDR2 is SASEGT. With 8 bases removed from V and 5 bases from J, the gap between germline ends came to 18 bases.